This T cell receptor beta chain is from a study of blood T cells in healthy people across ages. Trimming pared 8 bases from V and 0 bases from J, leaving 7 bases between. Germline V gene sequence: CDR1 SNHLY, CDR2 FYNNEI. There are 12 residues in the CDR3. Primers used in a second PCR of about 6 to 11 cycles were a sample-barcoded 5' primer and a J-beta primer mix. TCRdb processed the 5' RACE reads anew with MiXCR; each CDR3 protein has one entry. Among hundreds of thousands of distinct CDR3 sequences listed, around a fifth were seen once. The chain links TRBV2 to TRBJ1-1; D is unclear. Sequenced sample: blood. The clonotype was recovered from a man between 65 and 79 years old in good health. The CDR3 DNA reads TGTGCCAGCTATAGAGTGAACACTGAAGCTTTCTTT. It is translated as CASYRVNTEAFF. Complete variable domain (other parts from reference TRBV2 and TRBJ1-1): EPEVTQTPSHQVTQMGQEVILRCVPISNHLYFYWYRQILGQKVEFLVSFYNNEISEKSEIFDDQFSVERPDGSNFTLKIRSTKLEDSAMYFCASYRVNTEAFFGQGTRLTVV.